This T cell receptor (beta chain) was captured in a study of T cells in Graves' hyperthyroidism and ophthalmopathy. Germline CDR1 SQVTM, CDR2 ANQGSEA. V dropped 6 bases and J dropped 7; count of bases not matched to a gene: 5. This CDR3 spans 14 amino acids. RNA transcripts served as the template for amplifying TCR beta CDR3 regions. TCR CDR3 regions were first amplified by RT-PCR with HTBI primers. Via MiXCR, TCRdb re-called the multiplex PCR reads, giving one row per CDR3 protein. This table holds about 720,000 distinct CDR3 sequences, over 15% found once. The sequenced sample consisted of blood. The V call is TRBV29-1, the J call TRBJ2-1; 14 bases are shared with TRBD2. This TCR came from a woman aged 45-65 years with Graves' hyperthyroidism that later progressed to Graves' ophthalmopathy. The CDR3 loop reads CSVVTSGGANEQFF. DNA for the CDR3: TGCAGCGTCGTGACTAGCGGGGGGGCTAATGAGCAGTTCTTC.